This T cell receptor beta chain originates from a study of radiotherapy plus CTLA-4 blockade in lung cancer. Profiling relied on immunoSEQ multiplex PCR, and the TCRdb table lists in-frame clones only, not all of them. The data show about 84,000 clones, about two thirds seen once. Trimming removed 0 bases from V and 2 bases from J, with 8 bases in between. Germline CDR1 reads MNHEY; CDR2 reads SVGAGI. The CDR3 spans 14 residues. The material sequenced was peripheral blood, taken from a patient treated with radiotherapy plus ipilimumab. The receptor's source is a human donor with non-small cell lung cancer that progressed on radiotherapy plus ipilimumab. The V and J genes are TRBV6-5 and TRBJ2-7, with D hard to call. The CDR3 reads CASSYSGSTYEQYF. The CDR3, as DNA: TGTGCCAGCAGTTACTCAGGATCAACCTACGAGCAGTACTTC.